This is a list of T cell receptor beta chains from one sample in a study of T-cell memory formation after mild COVID-19. TCRdb analysed the 5' RACE reads with MiXCR anew, one entry per CDR3 protein. Seen here are 250,000 to 350,000 distinct CDR3 sequences, 13% to 15% observed once, and the top ten hold 21%. Input material: PBMCs or a T cell subset sorted from them (not recorded which). The receptors stem from a man between 18 and 35 years old who had mild COVID-19 (a few samples of this study predate the infection). Cell type and time point are not known. Each CDR3 is given with its conserved first and last residue. Each record gives: J gene, D gene, V gene, clone size, CDR3 DNA, CDR3 protein. The D gene is left open where the match is weak. Clone size, where shown, is once, few, many, or a class for clones that have expanded.

TRBJ2-1	TRBD1	TRBV4-1	few	TGCGCCAGCAGCGGCCGTGACAGGGCCGACAATGAGCAGTTCTTC	CASSGRDRADNEQFF
TRBJ2-4	TRBD2	TRBV7-9	many	TGTGCCAGCAGCTTTAGCGGGGCTGGGACCCCTTTCATTCAGTACTTC	CASSFSGAGTPFIQYF
TRBJ2-5	TRBD1	TRBV5-1	few	TGCGCCAGCAGCCCGAGGACCACAGGGGGACAGGAGACCCAGTACTTC	CASSPRTTGGQETQYF
TRBJ1-1	TRBD1	TRBV9	once	TGTGCCAGCAGCCCCCACGGGGACAGGGGGCGGACTGAAGCTTTCTTT	CASSPHGDRGRTEAFF
TRBJ2-3	TRBD2	TRBV5-1	-	TGCGCCAGCAGCTTGGCGACTAACGGGGGGACAGATACGCAGTATTTT	CASSLATNGGTDTQYF
TRBJ2-1	-	TRBV7-8	few	TGTGCCAGCAGCTTAGCCAGGGGGGATGAGCAGTTCTTC	CASSLARGDEQFF
TRBJ1-1	TRBD1	TRBV4-1	-	TGCGCCAGCAGCGGGACAGGGAGAACCACCGAAGCTTTCTTT	CASSGTGRTTEAFF
TRBJ1-5	-	TRBV20-1	-	TGCAGTGCTTCTCCAGGGGTGAGAAATCAGCCCCAGCATTTT	CSASPGVRNQPQHF
TRBJ2-7	-	TRBV6-6	many	TGTGCCAGCAGTTCCTCAAATGGCAGGACTATCTACGAGCAGTACTTC	CASSSSNGRTIYEQYF
TRBJ2-5	-	TRBV5-1	-	TGCGCCAGCAGCTTGGATGGGATCAGAGAGACCCAGTACTTC	CASSLDGIRETQYF
TRBJ1-1	-	TRBV29-1	few	TGCAGCGTTGTTGTCAGAGCGAACACTGAAGCTTTCTTT	CSVVVRANTEAFF
TRBJ2-3	-	TRBV24-1	-	TGTGCCACCAGTGACTGGCCGGGACGGGGTGATACGCAGTATTTT	CATSDWPGRGDTQYF
TRBJ2-3	-	TRBV29-1	-	TGCAGCGTTGAGAATATAGCGGTCGGGAGAACCGGAGATACGCAGTATTTT	CSVENIAVGRTGDTQYF
TRBJ2-7	-	TRBV7-6	-	TGTGCCAGCAGCCCCTCGACTGACCGCTACGAGCAGTACTTC	CASSPSTDRYEQYF
TRBJ2-5	-	TRBV28	few	TGTGCCAGCAGTTACCAGAAGGGACGACAAGAGACCCAGTACTTC	CASSYQKGRQETQYF
TRBJ2-1	-	TRBV7-9	many	TGTGCCAGCAATGGCGGGAATGGGGAGTTCTTC	CASNGGNGEFF
TRBJ1-5	-	TRBV19	few	TGTGCCAGTAGTATACGGAAGGGGACCTCTTATAGCAATCAGCCCCAGCATTTT	CASSIRKGTSYSNQPQHF
TRBJ1-1	-	TRBV7-2	few	TGTGCCAGCAGCTTAACGGTCAGCACGAACACTGAAGCTTTCTTT	CASSLTVSTNTEAFF
TRBJ2-1	-	TRBV2	-	TGTGCCAGCAGTGAACAGGCCAACAATGAGCAGTTCTTC	CASSEQANNEQFF
TRBJ2-5	-	TRBV10-2	few	TGCGCCAGCAGTGAGCCACAGGAGTTAAAAGAGACCCAGTACTTC	CASSEPQELKETQYF
TRBJ2-1	-	TRBV6-6	-	TGTGCCAGCAGTTACCGATCCGCAACAGGAGACCACTTCTTC	CASSYRSATGDHFF
TRBJ1-2	-	TRBV19	few	TGTGCCAGTGCTGGGGGGTATGGCTACACCTTC	CASAGGYGYTF